This T cell receptor beta chain was captured by sequencing in a study of shared clonotypes between healthy human individuals. Germline V CDR1 and CDR2: MDHEN, SYDVKM. This CDR3 contains 14 residues. V lost 4 bases and J lost 2, with 11 bases in between. TCRdb keeps only in-frame clones here, not all; method: immunoSEQ multiplex PCR. Of about 490,000 clones detected, about three quarters appear once; the ten largest clones hold roughly 13%. The sequencing input was PBMCs. The source of this sequence is a woman aged 40 to 55 in good health. Some clones in this sample may be carry-over from other donors' samples. V is TRBV28 and J is TRBJ1-2; D is ambiguous. CDR3 nucleotide sequence: TGTGCCAGCAGTTCAAGGAGGATGAACTATGGCTACACCTTC. This sequence encodes CASSSRRMNYGYTF.